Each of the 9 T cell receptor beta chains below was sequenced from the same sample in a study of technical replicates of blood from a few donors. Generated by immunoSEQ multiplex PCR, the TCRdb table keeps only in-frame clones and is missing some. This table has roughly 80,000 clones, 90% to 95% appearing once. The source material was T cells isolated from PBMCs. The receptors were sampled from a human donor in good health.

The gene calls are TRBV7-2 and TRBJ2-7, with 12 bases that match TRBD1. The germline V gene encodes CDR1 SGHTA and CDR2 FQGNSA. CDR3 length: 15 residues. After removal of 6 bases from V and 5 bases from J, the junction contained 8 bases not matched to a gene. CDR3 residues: CASRLPGTGGNEQYF. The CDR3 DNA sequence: TGTGCCAGCAGACTTCCCGGGACAGGGGGCAACGAGCAGTACTTC.

The CDR3 spells CASSLFQVYRETQYF. Written as DNA, the CDR3 is TGTGCCAGCAGCTTATTTCAGGTCTACAGGGAGACCCAGTACTTC. The chain joins TRBV11-3 to TRBJ2-5; TRBD1 is a possible D gene (5 bases). This CDR3 comprises 15 residues. Between the trimmed V and J ends, which lost 2 bases and 5 bases, there was a span of 15 bases. The V gene's germline CDR1 is SGHNT and CDR2 YENEEA.

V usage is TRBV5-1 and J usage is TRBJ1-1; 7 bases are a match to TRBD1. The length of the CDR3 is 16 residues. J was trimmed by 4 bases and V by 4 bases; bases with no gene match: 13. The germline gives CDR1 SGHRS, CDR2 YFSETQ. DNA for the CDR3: TGCGCCAGCAGCAGAGGGGACAGCTTTTTAATCACTGAAGCTTTCTTT. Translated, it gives CASSRGDSFLITEAFF. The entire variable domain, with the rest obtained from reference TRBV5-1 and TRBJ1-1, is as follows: KAGVTQTPRYLIKTRGQQVTLSCSPISGHRSVSWYQQTPGQGLQFLFEYFSETQRNKGNFPGRFSGRQFSNSRSEMNVSTLELGDSALYLCASSRGDSFLITEAFFGQGTRLTVV.

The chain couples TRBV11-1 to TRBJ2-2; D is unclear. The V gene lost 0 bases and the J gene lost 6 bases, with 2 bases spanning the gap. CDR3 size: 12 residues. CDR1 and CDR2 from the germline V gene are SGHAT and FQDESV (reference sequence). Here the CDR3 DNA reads TGTGCCAGCAGCTTAGCCTCCGGGGAGCTGTTTTTT. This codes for CASSLASGELFF.

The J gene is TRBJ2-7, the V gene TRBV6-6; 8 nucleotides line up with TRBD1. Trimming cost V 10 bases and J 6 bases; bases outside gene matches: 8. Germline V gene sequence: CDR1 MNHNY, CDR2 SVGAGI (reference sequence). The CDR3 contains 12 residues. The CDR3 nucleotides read TGTGCCACCCTTCAGGGGGCCTCCGAGCAGTACTTC. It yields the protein CATLQGASEQYF.

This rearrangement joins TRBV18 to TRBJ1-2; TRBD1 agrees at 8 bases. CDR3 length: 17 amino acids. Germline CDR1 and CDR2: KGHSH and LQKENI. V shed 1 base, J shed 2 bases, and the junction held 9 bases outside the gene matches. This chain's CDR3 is CASSPLQGAAPNYGYTF. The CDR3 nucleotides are TGTGCCAGCTCACCACTCCAGGGGGCGGCCCCCAACTATGGCTACACCTTC.

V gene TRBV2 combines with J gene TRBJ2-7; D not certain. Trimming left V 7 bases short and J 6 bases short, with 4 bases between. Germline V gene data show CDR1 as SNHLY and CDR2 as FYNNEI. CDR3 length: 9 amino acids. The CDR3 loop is CASTPEQYF. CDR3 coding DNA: TGTGCCAGCACTCCCGAGCAGTACTTC.

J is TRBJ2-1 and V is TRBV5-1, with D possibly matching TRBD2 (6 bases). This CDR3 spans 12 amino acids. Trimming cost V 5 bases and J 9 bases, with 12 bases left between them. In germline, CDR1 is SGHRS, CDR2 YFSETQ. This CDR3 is CASRSTSTEQFF. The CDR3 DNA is TGCGCCAGCAGATCCACTAGCACTGAGCAGTTCTTC. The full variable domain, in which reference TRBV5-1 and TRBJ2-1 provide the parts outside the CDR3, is KAGVTQTPRYLIKTRGQQVTLSCSPISGHRSVSWYQQTPGQGLQFLFEYFSETQRNKGNFPGRFSGRQFSNSRSEMNVSTLELGDSALYLCASRSTSTEQFFGPGTRLTVL.

The CDR3: CATNSGTGPSTDTQYF. The DNA of the CDR3 is TGTGCCACAAATTCCGGGACAGGACCTAGCACAGATACGCAGTATTTT. The chain has TRBV5-4 and TRBJ2-3; 8 nucleotides line up with TRBD1. After removal of 9 bases from V and 0 bases from J, the junction contained 12 bases not matched to a gene. The CDR3 runs 16 residues. The V gene's germline CDR1 is SGHNT and CDR2 YYREEE (reference sequence).